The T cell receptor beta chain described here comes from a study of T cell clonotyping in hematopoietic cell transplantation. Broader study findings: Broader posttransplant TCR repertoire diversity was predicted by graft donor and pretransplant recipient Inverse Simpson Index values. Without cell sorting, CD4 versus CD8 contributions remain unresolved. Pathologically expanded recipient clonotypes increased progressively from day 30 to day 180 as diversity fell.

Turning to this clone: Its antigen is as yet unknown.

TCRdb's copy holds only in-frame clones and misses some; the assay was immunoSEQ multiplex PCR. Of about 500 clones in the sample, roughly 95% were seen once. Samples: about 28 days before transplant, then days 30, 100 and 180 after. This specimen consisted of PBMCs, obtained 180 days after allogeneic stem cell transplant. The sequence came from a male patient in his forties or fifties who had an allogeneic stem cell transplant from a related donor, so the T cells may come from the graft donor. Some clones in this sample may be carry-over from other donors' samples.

The CDR3 DNA is TGTGCCAGCAGCTTGGAATTGGGGGGGGGAACTGGAAACACCATATATTTT. Its translation is CASSLELGGGTGNTIYF. The chain carries TRBV5-6 and TRBJ1-3; TRBD1 might be the D (5 bases). V dropped 0 bases and J dropped 2 bases, with 15 bases sitting between them. The CDR3 totals 17 residues. CDR1 and CDR2 (germline): SGHDT, YYEEEE. The whole variable domain, filled in from reference TRBV5-6 and TRBJ1-3, reads DAGVTQSPTHLIKTRGQQVTLRCSPKSGHDTVSWYQQALGQGPQFIFQYYEEEERQRGNFPDRFSGHQFPNYSSELNVNALLLGDSALYLCASSLELGGGTGNTIYFGEGSWLTVV.